This is a list of T cell receptor beta chains from one sample in a study of post-analysis software for immune sequencing data. TCRdb called the PCR reads again in MiXCR, with one record for every CDR3 protein. Altogether roughly 620,000 distinct CDR3 sequences are present, about 40% being singletons, with the ten largest covering more than 1.5%. The specimen was blood. The source of these receptors is a girl between 5 and 17 years old with multiple sclerosis. The conserved cysteine and the conserved F or W are not part of the CDR3 here. Part of the rows lack a size; the others show once, few, many or a class for expanded clones.

j_gene	v_gene	abundance	CDR3aa
TRBJ2-7	TRBV20-1	NA	SARPDDPYEQY
TRBJ2-7	TRBV29-1	few	SVEVAGSYEQY
TRBJ2-3	TRBV5-1	NA	ASSQGGADRDTQY
TRBJ1-5	TRBV18	few	ASSEQGNQPQH
TRBJ2-5	TRBV29-1	NA	SASTGEYQETQY
TRBJ2-3	TRBV24-1	few	ATAGTGGTDTQY
TRBJ2-3	TRBV28	NA	ASSLNGQGADTQY
TRBJ1-2	TRBV12-3/TRBV12-4	NA	ASSLRRVRGYT
TRBJ2-6	TRBV7-8	NA	ASSAPGLDFSGANVLT
TRBJ1-1	TRBV7-9	few	ASTQTGGNTEAF
TRBJ1-1	TRBV13	few	ASGKGNTEAF
TRBJ2-5	TRBV20-1	NA	SARASGMLETQY
TRBJ2-5	TRBV12-3/TRBV12-4	few	ASSPGQGTGETQY
TRBJ2-1	TRBV4-2	NA	ASSQAGGGDNEQF
TRBJ2-7	TRBV12-3/TRBV12-4	NA	ASSFGTSFSSYEQY
TRBJ2-1	TRBV5-1	few	ASSLGLAYNEQF